Shown below are 10 T cell receptor beta chains from a single sample sequenced in a study of blood T cell repertoires in COVID-19. Clones were sequenced by immunoSEQ multiplex PCR, and TCRdb holds only the in-frame ones, with some missing. The sample has around 260,000 clones, around 87% seen once; the top ten hold roughly 5%. Sample: peripheral blood. The receptors originated from a woman aged 60-75 years with COVID-19, enrolled during active disease.

V is TRBV6-1 and J is TRBJ2-7, with TRBD2 matching over 10 bases. Germline CDR1 MNHNS, CDR2 SASEGT. Unmatched junction bases numbered 11, after V lost 4 bases and J lost 2 bases. There are 17 residues in the CDR3. CDR3 protein: CASSAAAGLAGAYEQYF. CDR3 nucleotide sequence: TGTGCCAGCAGTGCGGCGGCGGGGCTAGCGGGGGCCTACGAGCAGTACTTC.

Remarks on this clone: At one of its ends the junction is not consistent with the germline gene, which may arise from a read error. The CDR3 sequence: CASRLGLGGTGELFF. CDR3 sequence (DNA): TGCGCCAGCAGATTGGGACTAGGCGGCACCGGGGAGCTGTTTTTT. The chain links TRBV5-1 to TRBJ2-2, with 8 bases that match TRBD2. CDR1 SGHRS and CDR2 YFSETQ come from the germline V gene. The CDR3 loop spans 15 amino acids. Combining the CDR3 with reference TRBV5-1 and TRBJ2-2 gives the whole variable domain KAGVTQTPRYLIKTRGQQVTLSCSPISGHRSVSWYQQTPGQGLQFLFEYFSETQRNKGNFPGRFSGRQFSNSRSEMNVSTLELGDSALYLCASRLGLGGTGELFFGEGSRLTVL.

This clone appeared a few times. The chain recombines TRBV3-1 (or the pseudogene TRBV3-2) with TRBJ1-4, with a weak D call TRBD1 (5 bases). V shed 4 bases and J shed 7 bases, with 16 bases lying between them. The V gene's germline CDR1 is LGHDT and CDR2 YNNKEL (reference sequence). The CDR3 has 15 residues. The CDR3 is CASSPAGGDGEKLFF. The CDR3 nucleotides read TGTGCCAGCAGCCCGGCGGGGGGTGACGGTGAAAAACTGTTTTTT.

The chain links TRBV30 to TRBJ1-2, with D possibly being TRBD1 (5 bases). The CDR3 runs to 13 residues. From germline, CDR1 is GTSNPN and CDR2 SVGIG (reference sequence). V shed 4 bases and J shed 3 bases, with 12 bases lying between them. CDR3 residues: CAWTPGGDYGYTF. The DNA for the CDR3 is TGTGCCTGGACCCCGGGGGGAGACTATGGCTACACCTTC.

This clone turned up a few times. The gene calls are TRBV6-2 or TRBV6-3 and TRBJ2-2, with D hard to call. CDR3 length: 10 residues. V was pared by 5 bases and J by 8 bases, with 3 bases between. Per germline, CDR1 MNHEY and CDR2 SVGEGT. This chain's CDR3 is CASSRGELFF. CDR3 sequence (DNA): TGTGCCAGCAGTCGGGGGGAGCTGTTTTTT.

V and J are TRBV7-9 and TRBJ2-2, with TRBD2 matching over 7 bases. In germline, CDR1 is SEHNR, CDR2 FQNEAQ (reference sequence). J gave up 0 bases and V 5 bases, and 9 bases lay outside the gene matches. The CDR3 is 17 residues long. This CDR3 is CASSPVPRGANTGELFF. The CDR3 DNA reads as TGTGCCAGCAGCCCCGTTCCCCGGGGGGCGAACACCGGGGAGCTGTTTTTT. The full variable domain, rest sourced from reference TRBV7-9 and TRBJ2-2, is DTGVSQNPRHKITKRGQNVTFRCDPISEHNRLYWYRQTLGQGPEFLTYFQNEAQLEKSRLLSDRFSAERPKGSFSTLEIQRTEQGDSAMYLCASSPVPRGANTGELFFGEGSRLTVL.

The genes are TRBV2 and TRBJ1-1, with D possibly matching TRBD1 (6 bases). The V end was cut by 6 bases, the J end by 1 base, with 15 bases between. CDR1 and CDR2 (germline): SNHLY, FYNNEI. This CDR3 has 15 residues. CDR3 region: CASRNFRTENTEAFF. The DNA of the CDR3 is TGTGCCAGCAGGAACTTCCGGACAGAGAACACTGAAGCTTTCTTT.

This clone has only a few counts. J is TRBJ2-2 and V is TRBV7-2; TRBD2 matches at 11 bases. The germline V gene has CDR1 SGHTA and CDR2 FQGNSA. V was clipped by 6 bases and J by 4 bases; unmatched bases: 4. The CDR3 runs 15 residues. The chain's CDR3 is CASRGLAVGTGELFF. CDR3 coding DNA: TGTGCCAGCAGGGGACTAGCGGTAGGCACCGGGGAGCTGTTTTTT.

The chain carries TRBV28 and TRBJ2-5, with 7 nucleotides matching TRBD1. Germline trimming cut 5 bases from V and 4 bases from J; bases unmatched to any gene: 10. The CDR3 covers 15 residues. Germline V gene sequence: CDR1 MDHEN, CDR2 SYDVKM. This CDR3 is CASSPRQGMGETQYF. The CDR3 nucleotides are TGTGCCAGCAGTCCTCGACAGGGTATGGGAGAGACCCAGTACTTC.

The CDR3 nucleotides are TGTGCCAGCAGCTCAGCGACAGGGGGAAATGGAAACACCATATATTTT. This codes for CASSSATGGNGNTIYF. V is TRBV7-9 and J is TRBJ1-3; 9 bases fit TRBD1. CDR1 is SEHNR, CDR2 FQNEAQ, per germline (reference sequence). Losses at the gene ends were 4 bases for V and 3 bases for J; bases not matched to a gene: 7. This CDR3 contains 16 residues.